This TCR beta chain was sequenced in a study of blood T cell repertoires in COVID-19. Study-level background: Donors in the United States, Italy and Spain gave samples during acute or convalescent COVID-19.

Clones were sequenced by immunoSEQ multiplex PCR, and TCRdb holds only the in-frame ones, with some missing. Counted here are around 190,000 clones, around 86% occurring once; the ten biggest clones make up around 25%. The CDR3 runs to 18 residues. Between the trimmed V and J ends, which lost 2 bases and 0 bases, there was a span of 19 bases. Germline V gene lookup returns CDR1 MNHEY and CDR2 SVGEGT. The chain has TRBV6-2 or TRBV6-3 and TRBJ1-1, with D tentatively TRBD1 (5 bases). Sample: PBMCs or T cells enriched from blood (not recorded which). The TCR comes from a woman in her forties in a cohort exposed to, infected with or recovered from COVID-19 (not recorded which). The CDR3 bases are TGTGCCAGCAGTTACCCGAGGGGAGGCGGACGAATGAACACTGAAGCTTTCTTT. Protein sequence: CASSYPRGGGRMNTEAFF.